One and the same sample provided the 5 T cell receptor beta chains below, sequenced in a study of cytomegalovirus exposure and HLA in healthy donors. PCR used 60 Vbeta primers and 13 Jbeta primers. This table comes from immunoSEQ multiplex PCR, and its TCRdb copy is limited to in-frame clones, with some not included. This sample has roughly 120,000 clones, with about three fifths found just once. The sequencing sample was made of PBMCs. These receptors were taken from a man aged 35-49 years in good health and CMV-seropositive.

As for this clone: Other DNA sequences within the sample encode an identical CDR3. The chain joins TRBV2 to TRBJ1-5; 7 nucleotides line up with TRBD1. CDR1 is SNHLY, CDR2 FYNNEI, per germline. V shed 4 bases and J 2 bases; nucleotides not matched to a gene: 2. The CDR3 totals 14 residues. The CDR3 DNA reads TGTGCCAGCAGTGGTACAGGGGGCAATCAGCCCCAGCATTTT. Protein product: CASSGTGGNQPQHF.

This clone came up a few times. The J gene is TRBJ2-3, the V gene TRBV7-9; 7 bases are shared with TRBD1. Per germline, CDR1 SEHNR and CDR2 FQNEAQ (reference sequence). Trimming took 5 bases from V and 5 from J; bases not matched to a gene: 16. The CDR3 sequence is 17 residues long. CDR3 sequence (DNA): TGTGCCAGCAGCCCCTCCCGGACAGGAGCCGACTTAGATACGCAGTATTTT. It yields the protein CASSPSRTGADLDTQYF.

V gene TRBV25-1 combines with J gene TRBJ2-3; perhaps TRBD2 as D (6 bases). Germline CDR1 and CDR2: MGHDK and SYGVNS. V lost 1 base and J 5 bases, leaving 10 bases between the germline ends. The CDR3 has 14 residues. CDR3 coding DNA: TGTGCCAGCAGTGAATTGGGGGAGGTAGATACGCAGTATTTT. This encodes CASSELGEVDTQYF.

The rearrangement joins TRBV20-1 to TRBJ2-1; 9 positions agree with TRBD2. The CDR3 consists of 11 residues. The ends lost 7 bases at V and 9 bases at J; junction bases unmatched: 4. CDR1 DFQATT and CDR2 SNEGSKA come from the germline V gene (reference sequence). CDR3 in DNA: TGCAGTGTTAAGACTAGCGGTGAGCAGTTCTTC. Translating it yields CSVKTSGEQFF.

The chain links TRBV5-1 to TRBJ2-3; possible D gene TRBD1, 5 bases. This CDR3 has 13 residues. Trimming cost V 4 bases and J 3 bases, with 9 bases left between them. Germline CDR1 reads SGHRS; CDR2 reads YFSETQ. CDR3 residues: CASSDQGTDTQYF. In DNA form, the CDR3 reads TGCGCCAGCAGCGATCAGGGTACAGATACGCAGTATTTT.